The 31 T cell receptor beta chains reported below all come from one sample, sequenced in a study of human T cells and chemical hapten exposure (dated by TCRdb to about 2021). The time point label here, explained by the study, means: patch test 1, 2 weeks after DPC sensitization. The treatment or condition label on this specimen signifies: therapeutic diphenylcyclopropenone sensitization with weekly scalp DPC. The library came from RACE. Sequencing was performed on a NextSeq 500. TCRdb itself trimmed the public reads at Q25 with fastp, ran MiXCR and retained productive beta chains. CDR3 protein duplicates are merged, each entry listing the most common genes and DNA. The sample has roughly 180,000 distinct CDR3 sequences on record, around 22% of them singletons. Over 6.5% of the sample is taken by the ten largest. This specimen consisted of whole blood, obtained in connection with sensitization to the hapten diphenylcyclopropenone (DPC). The source is a woman in her 50s with alopecia areata. Some clones in this sample may be carry-over from other donors' samples.

The chain is built from TRBV3-1 and TRBJ1-4; D gene uncertain. The V end was cut by 3 bases, the J end by 1 base, with 9 bases between. Germline CDR1 is LGHDT and CDR2 is YNNKEL (reference sequence). The CDR3 loop spans 15 amino acids. CDR3 sequence reads: CASSQEGRTNEKLFF. The DNA of the CDR3 is TGTGCCAGCAGCCAGGAAGGGCGAACTAATGAAAAACTGTTTTTT.

This clonotype was counted only a few times. The chain carries TRBV6-5 and TRBJ1-4; maybe TRBD1 (5 bases). The germline gives CDR1 MNHEY, CDR2 SVGAGI. The CDR3 loop spans 13 amino acids. The V end was cut by 5 bases, the J end by 10 bases, with 14 bases between. The chain's CDR3 is CASSRDRRGKLFF. The CDR3 nucleotides are TGTGCCAGCAGTCGGGACCGTAGGGGAAAACTGTTTTTT.

As concerns this clonotype: The junction departs from germline at one end; a sequencing error may be responsible. The CDR3 DNA is TGTGTCAGCTCAGCGCCGACAGGGGTCACTGAAGCTTTCTTT. Translation gives CVSSAPTGVTEAFF. The chain employs TRBV18 and TRBJ1-1, with TRBD1 matching 8 bases. CDR1 KGHSH and CDR2 LQKENI come from the germline V gene. The CDR3 has 14 residues.

The chain joins TRBV27 to TRBJ1-2; unclear D gene. The germline V gene has CDR1 MNHEY and CDR2 SMNVEV (reference sequence). V lost 5 bases to trimming and J lost 2 bases, with 15 bases between them. The CDR3 has 15 amino acids. CDR3 amino acids: CASSPDFKANYGYTF. In nucleotides, the CDR3 is TGTGCCAGCAGTCCGGACTTCAAGGCAAACTATGGCTACACCTTC.

The chain uses TRBV29-1 and TRBJ2-3; either TRBD1 or TRBD2 may fit D (7 bases each). Germline lookup yields CDR1 SQVTM and CDR2 ANQGSEA. The CDR3 totals 14 residues. With 7 bases removed from V and 1 base from J, the gap between germline ends came to 15 bases. Here the CDR3 DNA reads TGCAGCGCCCTCCAGGGGGGGGGCACAGATACGCAGTATTTT. This codes for CSALQGGGTDTQYF.

This CDR3 reads CASSTTQGTTGNTIYF. In nucleotides, the CDR3 is TGTGCCAGCTCAACCACACAGGGGACTACTGGAAACACCATATATTTT. The rearrangement links TRBV18 to TRBJ1-3; 7 bases align to TRBD1. The CDR3 is 16 residues long. The germline V gene encodes CDR1 KGHSH and CDR2 LQKENI. Trimming at V came to 5 bases and at J to 2 bases, leaving 9 bases not matched to a gene.

V is TRBV10-3 and J is TRBJ1-4; D is uncertain. This CDR3 is built from 15 residues. CDR1 is ENHRY, CDR2 SYGVKD, per germline. V lost 10 bases and J lost 10, with 25 bases in between. CDR3 in DNA: TGTGCCACTCTCCGGGATAACACCTCAGGCGGAAAACTGTTTTTT. It specifies CATLRDNTSGGKLFF.

This clonotype was found many times. The V gene is TRBV27, the J gene TRBJ1-4; possibly TRBD1 for D (5 bases). Germline V lookup: CDR1 MNHEY, CDR2 SMNVEV (reference sequence). The CDR3 totals 14 residues. V lost 2 bases and J lost 6, with 10 bases in between. CDR3 sequence (DNA): TGTGCCAGCAGTTTAATGGGGGTGGATGAAAAACTGTTTTTT. Its protein is CASSLMGVDEKLFF. The complete variable domain, with remaining parts taken from reference TRBV27 and TRBJ1-4, reads EAQVTQNPRYLITVTGKKLTVTCSQNMNHEYMSWYRQDPGLGLRQIYYSMNVEVTDKGDVPEGYKVSRKEKRNFPLILESPSPNQTSLYFCASSLMGVDEKLFFGSGTQLSVL.

The chain couples TRBV5-1 to TRBJ2-1; 12 bases are a match to TRBD2. This CDR3 region has 15 residues. The V gene end was trimmed by 4 bases and the J gene end by 3 bases; junction bases not matched to a gene: 2. Germline CDR1 SGHRS, CDR2 YFSETQ. The CDR3 region is CASSVTSGSYNEQFF. The CDR3 DNA is TGCGCCAGCAGCGTGACTAGCGGGAGCTACAATGAGCAGTTCTTC. Looking up the rest from reference TRBV5-1 and TRBJ2-1 gives the full variable domain: KAGVTQTPRYLIKTRGQQVTLSCSPISGHRSVSWYQQTPGQGLQFLFEYFSETQRNKGNFPGRFSGRQFSNSRSEMNVSTLELGDSALYLCASSVTSGSYNEQFFGPGTRLTVL.

V usage is TRBV20-1 and J usage is TRBJ1-2; D is unclear. Per germline, CDR1 DFQATT and CDR2 SNEGSKA (reference sequence). This CDR3 is built from 13 residues. V was clipped by 3 bases and J by 0 bases, with 8 bases between them. The CDR3, as DNA: TGCAGTGCTAGTACCCAAGCTAACTATGGCTACACCTTC. Protein sequence: CSASTQANYGYTF.

This clonotype has more than one count but fewer than ten. V and J are TRBV5-1 and TRBJ1-1, with 9 bases lining up with TRBD1. CDR3 length equals 15 residues. V shed 4 bases, J shed 4 bases, and the junction held 8 bases outside the gene matches. Looked up from germline, CDR1 is SGHRS and CDR2 is YFSETQ. The CDR3 protein is CASSPRTGAGTEAFF. Here the CDR3 DNA reads TGCGCCAGCAGCCCCCGGACAGGGGCGGGCACTGAAGCTTTCTTT. Drawing the rest from reference TRBV5-1 and TRBJ1-1, the complete variable domain is KAGVTQTPRYLIKTRGQQVTLSCSPISGHRSVSWYQQTPGQGLQFLFEYFSETQRNKGNFPGRFSGRQFSNSRSEMNVSTLELGDSALYLCASSPRTGAGTEAFFGQGTRLTVV.

The chain recombines TRBV29-1 with TRBJ1-1; tentatively, D is TRBD1 (5 bases). V was pared by 4 bases and J by 0 bases, with 9 bases between. Germline CDR1 reads SQVTM; CDR2 reads ANQGSEA. This CDR3 has 13 amino acids. Here the CDR3 DNA reads TGCAGCGTTGGCCTAGGGGTGAACACTGAAGCTTTCTTT. Residues: CSVGLGVNTEAFF.

The chain combines TRBV7-2 with TRBJ2-3; D gene unclear. V dropped 0 bases and J dropped 6 bases, with 4 bases sitting between them. Germline CDR1 is SGHTA and CDR2 is FQGNSA. The CDR3 extends over 12 amino acids. The CDR3 loop reads CASSLAWDTQYF. The DNA for the CDR3 is TGTGCCAGCAGCTTAGCATGGGATACGCAGTATTTT.

CDR3 protein: CSARLLRQGETQYF. The CDR3 DNA sequence: TGCAGTGCTAGACTTTTACGTCAAGGAGAGACCCAGTACTTC. This chain connects TRBV20-1 to TRBJ2-5, with no clear D. The V and J ends lost 2 bases and 4 bases respectively, with 14 bases between them. CDR3 size: 14 residues. CDR1 and CDR2 from the germline V gene are DFQATT and SNEGSKA (reference sequence).

The chain links TRBV12-3 or TRBV12-4 to TRBJ1-2, with unresolved D. The CDR3 extends over 14 amino acids. Trimming stripped 5 bases from V and 0 bases from J, with 10 bases between. CDR3 coding DNA: TGTGCCAGCAGTACTCAACCAACTAACTATGGCTACACCTTC. This translates into CASSTQPTNYGYTF.

The J gene is TRBJ2-7, the V gene TRBV7-9; 7 bases line up with TRBD1. V shed 0 bases and J 2 bases; nucleotides not matched to a gene: 7. The germline CDR1 and CDR2 sequences are SEHNR and FQNEAQ (reference sequence). The CDR3 sequence is 16 residues long. CDR3 coding DNA: TGTGCCAGCAGCTTAGCTTGGGACAGTGACACCTACGAGCAGTACTTC. Amino acids: CASSLAWDSDTYEQYF.

This chain connects TRBV3-1 to TRBJ2-3; D unresolved. V shed 4 bases and J shed 5 bases, with 7 bases lying between them. From germline, CDR1 is LGHDT and CDR2 YNNKEL (reference sequence). This CDR3 region has 12 residues. DNA for the CDR3: TGTGCCAGCAGCCTTCTAGGAGATACGCAGTATTTT. Translated: CASSLLGDTQYF.

The chain has TRBV7-3 and TRBJ2-1, with 8 bases aligning to TRBD2. Germline V lookup: CDR1 SGHTA, CDR2 FQGTGA. The CDR3 loop spans 15 amino acids. The J segment lost 8 bases and the V segment lost 5 bases, leaving 11 bases of the junction unmatched. CDR3 region: CASSQTGTSTYEQFF. CDR3 DNA sequence: TGTGCCAGCAGCCAAACCGGGACTAGTACCTATGAGCAGTTCTTC.

This clonotype has only one observation. The J gene is TRBJ2-5, the V gene TRBV4-2; possible D gene TRBD2, 5 bases. The germline V and J ends were trimmed by 0 bases and 0 bases, with 11 bases remaining between them. CDR3 length: 16 amino acids. CDR1 and CDR2 from the germline V gene are LGHNA and YNFKEQ. The CDR3 is CASSQDPTRDQETQYF. Written as DNA, the CDR3 is TGTGCCAGCAGCCAAGATCCCACTAGAGACCAAGAGACCCAGTACTTC.

The CDR3 here is CASSLEGDTYNEQFF. The DNA for the CDR3 is TGCGCCAGCAGCTTGGAGGGGGACACCTACAATGAGCAGTTCTTC. The chain uses TRBV5-1 and TRBJ2-1, with D tentatively TRBD1 (6 bases). Germline assignment: CDR1 SGHRS and CDR2 YFSETQ. V lost 0 bases and J lost 2, with 9 bases in between. The CDR3 consists of 15 residues.

This clonotype was detected only once. The CDR3, as DNA: TGTGCCAGCAGCACCGGGACTAGCGGCACCACAGATACGCAGTATTTT. This gives the protein CASSTGTSGTTDTQYF. The chain uses TRBV11-2 and TRBJ2-3, with 11 bases identical to TRBD2. This CDR3 has 16 residues. With V trimmed by 5 bases and J by 2 bases, 6 bases remained unmatched. From germline, CDR1 is SGHAT and CDR2 FQNNGV.

This clonotype has only a few counts. The J gene is TRBJ2-3, the V gene TRBV2; TRBD2 matches 14 bases. This CDR3 contains 15 residues. The germline V gene has CDR1 SNHLY and CDR2 FYNNEI. J was trimmed by 2 bases and V by 6 bases; bases with no gene match: 1. The CDR3 loop is CASRGLAGVTDTQYF. In nucleotides, the CDR3 is TGTGCCAGCAGGGGACTAGCGGGGGTCACAGATACGCAGTATTTT. The entire variable domain, with the rest obtained from reference TRBV2 and TRBJ2-3, is as follows: EPEVTQTPSHQVTQMGQEVILRCVPISNHLYFYWYRQILGQKVEFLVSFYNNEISEKSEIFDDQFSVERPDGSNFTLKIRSTKLEDSAMYFCASRGLAGVTDTQYFGPGTRLTVL.

The J gene is TRBJ1-4, the V gene TRBV25-1; a weak D match, TRBD1 (5 bases). From germline, CDR1 is MGHDK and CDR2 SYGVNS. V was cut by 6 bases and J by 8 bases, with 13 bases left in between. The CDR3 spans 13 residues. CDR3 sequence reads: CASSGASGEKLFF. DNA for the CDR3: TGTGCCAGCAGCGGGGCATCGGGAGAAAAACTGTTTTTT.

This clonotype turned up a few times. The chain employs TRBV20-1 and TRBJ2-5; 7 nucleotides align to TRBD1. This CDR3 has 14 residues. Losses at the gene ends were 4 bases for V and 4 bases for J; bases not matched to a gene: 9. Germline V gives CDR1 DFQATT, CDR2 SNEGSKA (reference sequence). This chain's CDR3 is CSATLRDRAETQYF. CDR3 DNA: TGCAGTGCTACACTCCGGGACAGAGCAGAGACCCAGTACTTC.

This clonotype has a handful of counts. The rearrangement uses TRBV15 and TRBJ2-3, with 12 bases aligning to TRBD2. Per the germline V gene, CDR1 is LNHNV and CDR2 is YYDKDF (reference sequence). Losses at the gene ends were 1 base for V and 1 base for J; bases not matched to a gene: 12. This CDR3 has 20 amino acids. The CDR3 sequence: CATSRGRLAGVRSGTDTQYF. DNA of the CDR3: TGTGCCACCAGCAGAGGCAGACTAGCGGGAGTAAGGAGTGGCACAGATACGCAGTATTTT.

A few counts support this clonotype. V gene TRBV27 combines with J gene TRBJ1-1; the D is unclear. Germline CDR1 and CDR2: MNHEY and SMNVEV (reference sequence). This CDR3 comprises 15 residues. The ends were cut back, 2 bases at V and 0 bases at J, with 10 bases in the middle. CDR3 residues: CASSLATGMNTEAFF. CDR3 sequence (DNA): TGTGCCAGCAGTTTAGCGACGGGTATGAACACTGAAGCTTTCTTT.

This clonotype was detected many times. The chain combines TRBV5-6 with TRBJ2-7, with D perhaps matching TRBD1 (5 bases). The germline gives CDR1 SGHDT, CDR2 YYEEEE. V was trimmed by 0 bases and J by 3 bases, leaving 13 bases between them. This CDR3 is built from 15 residues. For the CDR3, the DNA is TGTGCCAGCAGCTTGGCCCTGACAGAGCACTACGAGCAGTACTTC. Protein: CASSLALTEHYEQYF.

In its sample, this clonotype was seen a few times. V usage is TRBV20-1 and J usage is TRBJ1-2; the match to TRBD1 covers 8 bases. The germline CDR1 and CDR2 sequences are DFQATT and SNEGSKA (reference sequence). V lost 5 bases and J lost 5; bases outside the gene matches: 4. The CDR3 consists of 12 residues. In nucleotides, the CDR3 is TGCAGTGCTGGACAGGGCGTATATGGCTACACCTTC. Encoded protein: CSAGQGVYGYTF.

This clonotype turned up a few times. V gene TRBV12-3 or TRBV12-4 combines with J gene TRBJ2-2; the match to TRBD2 covers 12 bases. Unmatched junction bases numbered 1, after V lost 4 bases and J lost 4 bases. CDR3 length: 15 residues. CDR3 DNA: TGTGCCAGCAGTTCTAGCGGGAGGGGCACCGGGGAGCTGTTTTTT. Translated, it gives CASSSSGRGTGELFF.

This clonotype was recorded a few times. This chain links TRBV29-1 with TRBJ2-5, with 9 bases identical to TRBD2. V gave up 6 bases and J gave up 4 bases; unmatched junction bases: 6. CDR3 length: 13 amino acids. From germline, CDR1 is SQVTM and CDR2 ANQGSEA. The CDR3, as DNA: TGCAGCGTCGGCGGGAGGGCCGTAGAGACCCAGTACTTC. Its protein is CSVGGRAVETQYF.

In its sample, this clonotype was seen a few times. V is TRBV28 and J is TRBJ2-1, with D possibly matching TRBD1 (5 bases). Germline CDR1 and CDR2: MDHEN and SYDVKM. V was clipped by 2 bases and J by 0 bases, with 8 bases between them. This CDR3 region has 15 residues. The CDR3: CASSLPDNSYNEQFF. In DNA form, the CDR3 reads TGTGCCAGCAGTTTACCGGACAACTCCTACAATGAGCAGTTCTTC.